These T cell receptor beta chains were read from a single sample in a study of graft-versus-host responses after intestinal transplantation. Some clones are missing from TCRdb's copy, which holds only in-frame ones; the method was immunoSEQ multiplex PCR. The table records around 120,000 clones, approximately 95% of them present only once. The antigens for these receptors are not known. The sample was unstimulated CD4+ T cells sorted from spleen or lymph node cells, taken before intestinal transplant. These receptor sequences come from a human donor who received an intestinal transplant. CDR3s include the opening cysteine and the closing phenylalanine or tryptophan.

CDR3aa: CAWSSGDGQPQHF
v_gene: TRBV30
j_gene: TRBJ1-5

CDR3aa: CASSPFRGDTEAFF
v_gene: TRBV18
j_gene: TRBJ1-1

CDR3aa: CASSNSGRGTDTQYF
v_gene: TRBV6-5
j_gene: TRBJ2-3

CDR3aa: CSASNEGYTF
v_gene: TRBV20-1
j_gene: TRBJ1-2

CDR3aa: CASSARQGGSGANVLTF
v_gene: TRBV9
j_gene: TRBJ2-6

CDR3aa: CASSYSDRGKAFF
v_gene: TRBV6-5
j_gene: TRBJ1-1

CDR3aa: CASGSHSVYEQYF
v_gene: TRBV27
j_gene: TRBJ2-7

CDR3aa: CASSFDRTLSYEQYF
v_gene: TRBV5-1
j_gene: TRBJ2-7

CDR3aa: CASREGGEKLFF
v_gene: TRBV6-5
j_gene: TRBJ1-4

CDR3aa: CSVERGEGETQYF
v_gene: TRBV29-1
j_gene: TRBJ2-5

CDR3aa: CASSPGAGRYEQYF
v_gene: TRBV5-1
j_gene: TRBJ2-7

CDR3aa: CASSSTAADTQYF
v_gene: TRBV6-5
j_gene: TRBJ2-3

CDR3aa: CASTPALAGTDTQYF
v_gene: TRBV5-4
j_gene: TRBJ2-3

CDR3aa: CASSSLRGASDTIYF
v_gene: TRBV28
j_gene: TRBJ1-3

CDR3aa: CASSRSGTRTDTQYF
v_gene: TRBV5-1
j_gene: TRBJ2-3

CDR3aa: CASSEAPGARASYEQYF
v_gene: TRBV2
j_gene: TRBJ2-7

CDR3aa: CASREGGGQPQHF
v_gene: TRBV19
j_gene: TRBJ1-5

CDR3aa: CASSYAPLAGEQFF
v_gene: TRBV6-5
j_gene: TRBJ2-1

CDR3aa: CASSLGGRGSYEQYF
v_gene: TRBV5-1
j_gene: TRBJ2-7

CDR3aa: CASSYGGQTYGYTF
v_gene: TRBV6-5
j_gene: TRBJ1-2

CDR3aa: CASSLRGRNYEQYF
v_gene: TRBV27
j_gene: TRBJ2-7

CDR3aa: CASSLEGRETQYF
v_gene: TRBV7-9
j_gene: TRBJ2-5

CDR3aa: CASSQGARVYGYAF
v_gene: TRBV14
j_gene: TRBJ1-2

CDR3aa: CASNPVLAGEQYF
v_gene: TRBV11-2
j_gene: TRBJ2-7

CDR3aa: CASSPGQANNSPLHF
v_gene: TRBV18
j_gene: TRBJ1-6

CDR3aa: CASSFSRQGVYGYTF
v_gene: TRBV12-1
j_gene: TRBJ1-2

CDR3aa: CASSLAQGSPYGYTF
v_gene: TRBV7-9
j_gene: TRBJ1-2

CDR3aa: CASSISTDTQYF
v_gene: TRBV2
j_gene: TRBJ2-3

CDR3aa: CASSQDRLAGGGTDTQYF
v_gene: TRBV4-1
j_gene: TRBJ2-3

CDR3aa: CATSRAENYGYTF
v_gene: TRBV15
j_gene: TRBJ1-2

CDR3aa: CASSSPGQGYEKLFF
v_gene: TRBV28
j_gene: TRBJ1-4

CDR3aa: CASRGFSGNTIYF
v_gene: TRBV27
j_gene: TRBJ1-3

CDR3aa: CASSPSVTSGAPTGELFF
v_gene: TRBV18
j_gene: TRBJ2-2

CDR3aa: CASSEGLRAGYTF
v_gene: TRBV2
j_gene: TRBJ1-2

CDR3aa: CASSPCSGLGSCEQYF
v_gene: TRBV18
j_gene: TRBJ2-7

CDR3aa: CASSFRGSNEQFF
v_gene: TRBV5-6
j_gene: TRBJ2-1

CDR3aa: CASRPSTGAYSNQPQHF
v_gene: TRBV19
j_gene: TRBJ1-5

CDR3aa: CASSLHQETQYF
v_gene: TRBV7-9
j_gene: TRBJ2-5

CDR3aa: CATTFYPGYREGETQYF
v_gene: TRBV2
j_gene: TRBJ2-5

CDR3aa: CASSLQRTPGGGYTF
v_gene: TRBV6-6
j_gene: TRBJ1-2

CDR3aa: CAISESEGQPQHF
v_gene: TRBV10-3
j_gene: TRBJ1-5

CDR3aa: CASRVSGANVLTF
v_gene: TRBV7-3
j_gene: TRBJ2-6

CDR3aa: CAWRGTGAGRRTEAFF
v_gene: TRBV30
j_gene: TRBJ1-1

CDR3aa: CASSQVLVAYNEQFF
v_gene: TRBV4-2
j_gene: TRBJ2-1

CDR3aa: CASSLVLLPGETQYF
v_gene: TRBV7-6
j_gene: TRBJ2-5

CDR3aa: CASRGRLIAPANTGELFF
v_gene: TRBV4-2
j_gene: TRBJ2-2

CDR3aa: CASSVAGVNTGELFF
v_gene: TRBV9
j_gene: TRBJ2-2

CDR3aa: CASSLLTPSGGLSYNEQFF
v_gene: TRBV27
j_gene: TRBJ2-1

CDR3aa: CASSSSRGNTEAFF
v_gene: TRBV7-3
j_gene: TRBJ1-1

CDR3aa: CASSLRTSGSYEQFF
v_gene: TRBV18
j_gene: TRBJ2-1

CDR3aa: CASSESGTELVEQYF
v_gene: TRBV10-1
j_gene: TRBJ2-7

CDR3aa: CASSVGSYEQYF
v_gene: TRBV5-6
j_gene: TRBJ2-7

CDR3aa: CASGPGSYNEQFF
v_gene: TRBV5-1
j_gene: TRBJ2-1

CDR3aa: CATSRDPNRTPRPYTF
v_gene: TRBV15
j_gene: TRBJ1-2

CDR3aa: CASSPQGENYGYTF
v_gene: TRBV2
j_gene: TRBJ1-2